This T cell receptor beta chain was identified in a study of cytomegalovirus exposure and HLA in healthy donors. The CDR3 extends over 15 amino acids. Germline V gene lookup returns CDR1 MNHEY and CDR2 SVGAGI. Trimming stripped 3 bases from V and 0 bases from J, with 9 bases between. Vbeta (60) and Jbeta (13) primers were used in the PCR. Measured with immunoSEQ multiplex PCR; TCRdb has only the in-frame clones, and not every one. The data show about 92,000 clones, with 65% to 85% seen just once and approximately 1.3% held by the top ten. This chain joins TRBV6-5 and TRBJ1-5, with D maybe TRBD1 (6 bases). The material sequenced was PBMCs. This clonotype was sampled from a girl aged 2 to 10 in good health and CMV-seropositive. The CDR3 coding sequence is TGTGCCAGCAGTTATAGGGGGAATAGCAATCAGCCCCAGCATTTT. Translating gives CASSYRGNSNQPQHF.